A selection of T cell receptor beta chains follows, all from one sample in a study of blood T cell repertoires in COVID-19. Some clones are missing from TCRdb's copy, which holds only in-frame ones; the method was immunoSEQ multiplex PCR. Altogether under 300,000 clones are present, around 86% being singletons, with the ten largest covering about 3.2%. Specimen: peripheral blood. These TCRs come from a woman aged 60-75 years with active or convalescent COVID-19. CDR3s include the opening cysteine and the closing phenylalanine or tryptophan. The D gene is left open where the match is weak. Only some rows state a clone size, as once, few, many or a class for expanded clones.

.	TRBV27	TRBJ2-5	.	TGTGCCAGCAGTTTATTCGGGACCCAGTACTTC	CASSLFGTQYF
TRBD2	TRBV9	TRBJ2-3	.	TGTGCCAGCAGTGCACTAGCGGGGGACTTAGATACGCAGTATTTT	CASSALAGDLDTQYF
TRBD1	TRBV2	TRBJ1-5	.	TGTGCCAGCAGTCCATTACAGGGGGGACCCCAGCATTTT	CASSPLQGGPQHF
.	TRBV7-9	TRBJ2-7	.	TGTGCCAGTAAGGGGCTACCTTCCTACGAGCAGTACTTC	CASKGLPSYEQYF
TRBD1	TRBV5-1	TRBJ1-2	many	TGCGCCAGCAGCTTACGCCCCGGGACAGGGGATAACTATGGCTACACCTTC	CASSLRPGTGDNYGYTF
.	TRBV13	TRBJ2-7	.	TGTGCCAGCAGCTTGACAGAAGGCTACGAGCAGTACTTC	CASSLTEGYEQYF
.	TRBV27	TRBJ1-1	once	TGTGCCAGCAGTTTATCATCTTGGAACACTGAAGCTTTCTTT	CASSLSSWNTEAFF
TRBD2	TRBV6-5	TRBJ2-1	.	TGTGCCAGCAGCGAGACTAGCGGGGGGCAGTTCTTC	CASSETSGGQFF
.	TRBV7-8	TRBJ1-2	few	TGTGCCAGCAGCCGCGGACAGCTTGGCTACACCTTC	CASSRGQLGYTF
TRBD1	TRBV2	TRBJ2-1	.	TGTGCCAGCATACTTCCGGGACAGAGGCCGGGCAATGAGCAGTTCTTC	CASILPGQRPGNEQFF
TRBD2	TRBV5-5	TRBJ2-5	.	TGTGCCAGCAGCTTGGGACTAGCCCAAGAGACCCAGTACTTC	CASSLGLAQETQYF
TRBD1	TRBV28	TRBJ2-6	.	TGTGCCACGAGAGGACAGGGGTTCGGGCCCTCTGGGGCCAACGTCCTGACTTTC	CATRGQGFGPSGANVLTF
TRBD1	TRBV28	TRBJ1-1	.	TGTGCCAGCAGTTTCGAGTCCCCCAGGGGGCGGCGGACTGAAGCTTTCTTT	CASSFESPRGRRTEAFF
.	TRBV2	TRBJ1-6	.	TGTGCCAGCAGTGAAAGTGGCCATATCGATAATTCACCCCTCCACTTT	CASSESGHIDNSPLHF
.	TRBV7-3	TRBJ2-2	.	TGTGCCAGCAGCCCCCACATTGACACCGGGGAGCTGTTTTTT	CASSPHIDTGELFF
TRBD1	TRBV11-3	TRBJ1-1	once	TGTGCCAGCAGCTCAGACATTGGACAGGTTACCCTGAACACTGAAGCTTTCTTT	CASSSDIGQVTLNTEAFF
TRBD1	TRBV3-1/TRBV3-2	TRBJ1-1	.	TGTGCCAGCAGCCGGACAGGGGGGAACACTGAAGCTTTCTTT	CASSRTGGNTEAFF
TRBD2	TRBV10-3	TRBJ2-3	.	TGTGCCATCAGTGGGGGTAGCGGGGGGGCCCCAGATACGCAGTATTTT	CAISGGSGGAPDTQYF
TRBD1	TRBV6-5	TRBJ1-1	.	TGTGCCAGCAGTTACTCGCGACAGGGGCTCACTGAAGCTTTCTTT	CASSYSRQGLTEAFF
.	TRBV14	TRBJ2-5	.	TGTGCCAGCAGCCCGATCGGGGGGCGGTGGGAAGAGACCCAGTACTTC	CASSPIGGRWEETQYF
.	TRBV5-1	TRBJ1-2	few	TGCGCCAGCAGCTTGGAGGGGCGAGGCTATGGCTACACCTTC	CASSLEGRGYGYTF
.	TRBV18	TRBJ2-7	.	TGTGCCAGCTCACCTGACTTCTCCCCCTACGAGCAGTACTTC	CASSPDFSPYEQYF
TRBD2	TRBV7-2	TRBJ2-5	.	TGTGCCAGCAGTCGTAGCGGGGGGCCCCGGACCCAGTACTTC	CASSRSGGPRTQYF
TRBD1	TRBV2	TRBJ1-3	.	TGTGCCAGTAACAGGGGATTTTCTGGAAACACCATATATTTT	CASNRGFSGNTIYF
TRBD1	TRBV28	TRBJ1-3	.	TGTGCCAGCAGTCTTGGGACAGGGGGGGGAAACACCATATATTTT	CASSLGTGGGNTIYF
.	TRBV12-3/TRBV12-4	TRBJ2-5	.	TGTGCCAGCAGTTCGGCGGGTAGAGAGACCCAGTACTTC	CASSSAGRETQYF
.	TRBV3-1/TRBV3-2	TRBJ1-5	.	TGTGCCAGCAGCCAAGATATCCTACCCAATCAGCCCCAGCATTTT	CASSQDILPNQPQHF
.	TRBV10-3	TRBJ1-1	.	TGTGCCATCAGTGGGTCGGGAGTGGACCCTGAAGCTTTCTTT	CAISGSGVDPEAFF
TRBD1	TRBV10-3	TRBJ1-6	.	TGTGCCATCAGTGGCAGCAGGGGGGCCTATAATTCACCCCTCCACTTT	CAISGSRGAYNSPLHF
TRBD1	TRBV29-1	TRBJ2-7	.	TGCAGCGTTGATGAACCGGGGACAGGGGAGAAGCAGTACTTC	CSVDEPGTGEKQYF
TRBD1	TRBV11-2	TRBJ1-6	.	TGTGCCAGCATCCGGACAGGAAGTTCACCCCTCCACTTT	CASIRTGSSPLHF
TRBD1	TRBV6-5	TRBJ1-1	.	TGTGCCAGCTCCTTTACCCGACAGGGTTACACTGAAGCTTTCTTT	CASSFTRQGYTEAFF
TRBD1	TRBV6-8	TRBJ1-1	.	TGTGCCAGCAGTTACTCGAGGGACAGGGGATTGAACACTGAAGCTTTCTTT	CASSYSRDRGLNTEAFF
.	TRBV6-5	TRBJ2-5	.	TGTGCCAGCAGAGACCCCGGGAGACGAGAGACCCAGTACTTC	CASRDPGRRETQYF
TRBD1	TRBV5-1	TRBJ1-2	.	TGCGCCAGCAGCTTGTCAGGGGGGACCTATGGCTACACCTTC	CASSLSGGTYGYTF
.	TRBV9	TRBJ1-2	once	TGTGCCAGCAGCGTACAGGGAGGGGGCTACACCTTC	CASSVQGGGYTF
.	TRBV6-5	TRBJ1-4	.	TGTGCCAGCAGACCGGGGGGAGGTGAAAAACTGTTTTTT	CASRPGGGEKLFF
.	TRBV9	TRBJ2-5	.	TGTGCCAGCAGCGCCTGGGGAGGGGGGGAGACCCAGTACTTC	CASSAWGGGETQYF
.	TRBV6-1	TRBJ1-6	.	TGTGCCAGCAGTGAAATGGTCAGGGCAGATAATTCACCCCTCCACTTT	CASSEMVRADNSPLHF
.	TRBV5-4	TRBJ2-7	few	TGTGCCAGCAGCTTGGGAGATAGCTCCTACGAGCAGTACTTC	CASSLGDSSYEQYF
TRBD2	TRBV4-2	TRBJ2-1	.	TGTGCCAGCAGCCAAGGCCGGACTAGAGGCGAGCAGTTCTTC	CASSQGRTRGEQFF
.	TRBV19	TRBJ1-5	once	TGTGCCAGTAGTACGTTAGGGGGAAGCAATCAGCCCCAGCATTTT	CASSTLGGSNQPQHF
.	TRBV5-8	TRBJ1-5	.	TGTGCCAGCAGTCGATTTTTTCTCCAGGGGTTTCCCAATCAGCCCCAGCATTTT	CASSRFFLQGFPNQPQHF
.	TRBV10-2	TRBJ1-6	.	TGCGCCAGCAGGGACAGCTCCTATAATTCACCCCTCCACTTT	CASRDSSYNSPLHF
.	TRBV11-2	TRBJ1-6	.	TGTGCCAGCAGCTTAGGAGCCTATAATTCACCCCTCCACTTT	CASSLGAYNSPLHF
.	TRBV9	TRBJ2-2	.	TGTGCCAGCAGCTTACTAACGGGTGGTACCGGGGAGCTGTTTTTT	CASSLLTGGTGELFF
.	TRBV9	TRBJ2-6	few	TGTGCCAGCAGCGTAGTGGACAGTTCTTTCTCTGGGGCCAACGTCCTGACTTTC	CASSVVDSSFSGANVLTF
TRBD1	TRBV3-1/TRBV3-2	TRBJ1-1	once	TGTGCCAGCAGCCCTAAGGGACAGGGGGACACTGAAGCTTTCTTT	CASSPKGQGDTEAFF
.	TRBV6-4	TRBJ2-1	.	TGTGCCAGCCGACATCGTGGTGAGCAGTTCTTC	CASRHRGEQFF
.	TRBV7-2	TRBJ1-1	few	TGTGCCAGCAGCTTTGGACAGAGGACTGAAGCTTTCTTT	CASSFGQRTEAFF
.	TRBV10-3	TRBJ2-5	.	TGTGCCATCAGTGAGTACGGCAGGCAAGAGACCCAGTACTTC	CAISEYGRQETQYF
.	TRBV20-1	TRBJ1-2	.	TGCAGTGCTCCTTTGAACTATGGCTACACCTTC	CSAPLNYGYTF
TRBD2	TRBV6-4	TRBJ2-3	.	TGTGCCAGCAGCGCTTCCCCTAGCGGGGGAGGAGTGGGGACAGATACGCAGTATTTT	CASSASPSGGGVGTDTQYF